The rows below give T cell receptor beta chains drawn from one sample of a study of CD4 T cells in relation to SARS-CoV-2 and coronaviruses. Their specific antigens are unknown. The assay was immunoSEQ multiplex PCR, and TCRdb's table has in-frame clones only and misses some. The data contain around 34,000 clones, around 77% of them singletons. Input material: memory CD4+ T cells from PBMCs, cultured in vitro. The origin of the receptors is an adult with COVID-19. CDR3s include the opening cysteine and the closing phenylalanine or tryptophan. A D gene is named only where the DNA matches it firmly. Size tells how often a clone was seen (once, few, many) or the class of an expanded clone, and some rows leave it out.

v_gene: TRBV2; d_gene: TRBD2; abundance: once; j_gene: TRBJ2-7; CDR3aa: CASRGTGGRLSYEQYF; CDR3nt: TGTGCCAGCAGGGGTACTGGCGGGAGGCTTTCCTACGAGCAGTACTTC
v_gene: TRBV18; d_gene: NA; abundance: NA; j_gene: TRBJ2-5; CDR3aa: CASSPTGRGTQYF; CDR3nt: TGTGCCAGCTCCCCGACAGGCCGAGGGACCCAGTACTTC
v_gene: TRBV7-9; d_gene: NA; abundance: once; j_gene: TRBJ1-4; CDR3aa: CASSLGLTGRATNEKLFF; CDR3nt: TGTGCCAGCAGCTTAGGTTTAACCGGCAGGGCAACTAATGAAAAACTGTTTTTT
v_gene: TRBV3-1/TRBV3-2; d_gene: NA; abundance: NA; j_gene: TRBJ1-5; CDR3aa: CASSQGFGNQPQHF; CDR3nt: TGTGCCAGCAGCCAGGGATTTGGCAATCAGCCCCAGCATTTT
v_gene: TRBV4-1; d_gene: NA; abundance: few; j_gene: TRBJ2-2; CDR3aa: CASRDLGPGELFF; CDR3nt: TGCGCCAGCAGGGACCTCGGCCCCGGGGAGCTGTTTTTT
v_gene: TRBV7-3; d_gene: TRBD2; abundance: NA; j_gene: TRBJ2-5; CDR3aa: CASRKSGTFKETQYF; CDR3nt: TGTGCCAGCAGGAAAAGCGGGACCTTCAAAGAGACCCAGTACTTC
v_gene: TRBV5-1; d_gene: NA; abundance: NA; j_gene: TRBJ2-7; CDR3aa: CASRGRAYEQYF; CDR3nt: TGCGCCAGCAGGGGTAGGGCCTACGAGCAGTACTTC
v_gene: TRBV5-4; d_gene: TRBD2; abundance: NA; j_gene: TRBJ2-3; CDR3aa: CASSLTSGRYTDTQYF; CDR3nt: TGTGCCAGCAGCTTGACTAGCGGGAGGTACACAGATACGCAGTATTTT
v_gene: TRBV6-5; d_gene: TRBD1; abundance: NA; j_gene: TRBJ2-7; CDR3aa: CASSPGQGGTYEQYF; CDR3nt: TGTGCCAGCAGTCCGGGACAGGGAGGCACCTACGAGCAGTACTTC
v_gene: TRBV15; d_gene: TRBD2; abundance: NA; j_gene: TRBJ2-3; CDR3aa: CATSRRAGEATDTQYF; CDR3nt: TGTGCCACCAGCAGAAGAGCGGGAGAGGCCACAGATACGCAGTATTTT
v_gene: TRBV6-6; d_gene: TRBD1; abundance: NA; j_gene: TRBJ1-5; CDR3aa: CASSGTDNQPQHF; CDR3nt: TGTGCCAGCAGCGGGACAGACAATCAGCCCCAGCATTTT
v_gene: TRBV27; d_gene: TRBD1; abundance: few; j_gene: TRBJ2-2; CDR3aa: CASSGQGGLMAGELFF; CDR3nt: TGTGCCAGCAGTGGACAGGGGGGTCTGATGGCCGGGGAGCTGTTTTTT
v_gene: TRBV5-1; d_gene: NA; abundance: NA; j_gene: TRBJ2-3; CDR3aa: CASSARQGTDTQYF; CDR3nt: TGCGCCAGCAGCGCCCGACAGGGCACAGATACGCAGTATTTT
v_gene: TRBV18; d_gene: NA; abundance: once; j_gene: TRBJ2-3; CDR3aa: CASSPPMESTQYF; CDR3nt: TGTGCCAGCTCACCACCGATGGAAAGTACGCAGTATTTT
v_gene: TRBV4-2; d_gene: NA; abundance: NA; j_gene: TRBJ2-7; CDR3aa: CASSPSRQNYEQYF; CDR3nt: TGTGCCAGCAGCCCGTCTAGACAGAACTACGAGCAGTACTTC
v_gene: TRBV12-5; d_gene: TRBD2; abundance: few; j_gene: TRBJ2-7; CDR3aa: CASCRLAGPMDEQYF; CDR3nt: TGTGCTAGTTGTCGGCTAGCGGGACCCATGGATGAGCAGTACTTC
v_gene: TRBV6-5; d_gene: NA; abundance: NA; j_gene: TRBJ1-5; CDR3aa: CASGQEGHQPQHF; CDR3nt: TGTGCCAGCGGCCAAGAGGGACATCAGCCCCAGCATTTT
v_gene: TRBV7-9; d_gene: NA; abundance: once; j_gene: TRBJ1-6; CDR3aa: CASSLVQSRSPLHF; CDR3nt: TGTGCCAGCAGCTTAGTGCAGTCGAGATCACCCCTCCACTTT
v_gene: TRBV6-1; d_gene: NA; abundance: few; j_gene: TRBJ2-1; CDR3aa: CASSEADGVGGNEQFF; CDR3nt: TGTGCCAGCAGTGAAGCAGACGGAGTTGGAGGCAATGAGCAGTTCTTC
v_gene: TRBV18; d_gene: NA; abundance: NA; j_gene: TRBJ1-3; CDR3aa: CASSPPGPGNTIYF; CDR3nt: TGTGCCAGCTCGCCCCCAGGCCCAGGAAACACCATATATTTT
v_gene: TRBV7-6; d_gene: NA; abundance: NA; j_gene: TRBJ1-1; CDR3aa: CASSPRMGNTEAFF; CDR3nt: TGTGCCAGCAGCCCCAGAATGGGGAACACTGAAGCTTTCTTT
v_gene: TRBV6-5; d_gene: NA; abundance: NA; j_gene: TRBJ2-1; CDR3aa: CASKALKFGEQFF; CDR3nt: TGTGCCAGCAAGGCATTAAAATTCGGTGAGCAGTTCTTC
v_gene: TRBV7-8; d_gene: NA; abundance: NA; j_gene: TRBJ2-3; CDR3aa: CASGLGGAFMGDTQYF; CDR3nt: TGTGCCAGCGGTCTTGGTGGGGCTTTCATGGGAGATACGCAGTATTTT
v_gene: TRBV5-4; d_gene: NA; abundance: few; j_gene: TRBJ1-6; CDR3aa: CASSSRQDDSPLHF; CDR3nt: TGTGCCAGCAGCTCTAGACAGGATGATTCACCCCTCCACTTT
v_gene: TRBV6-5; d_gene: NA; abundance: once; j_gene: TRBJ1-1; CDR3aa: CAKNRVNTEAFF; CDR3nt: TGTGCCAAGAATAGGGTTAACACTGAAGCTTTCTTT
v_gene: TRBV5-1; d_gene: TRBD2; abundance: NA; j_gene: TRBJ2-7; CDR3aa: CASSLARLAGGPTTYEQYF; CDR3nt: TGCGCCAGCAGCTTGGCCCGACTAGCGGGAGGGCCTACGACCTACGAGCAGTACTTC
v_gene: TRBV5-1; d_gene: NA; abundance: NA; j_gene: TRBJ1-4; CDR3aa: CASSSGLFATNEKLFF; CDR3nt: TGCGCCAGCAGCTCAGGGCTATTTGCAACTAATGAAAAACTGTTTTTT
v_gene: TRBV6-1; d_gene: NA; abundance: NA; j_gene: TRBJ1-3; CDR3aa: CASSDSPPTANSGNTIYF; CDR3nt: TGTGCCAGCAGTGATTCCCCCCCTACAGCAAACTCTGGAAACACCATATATTTT
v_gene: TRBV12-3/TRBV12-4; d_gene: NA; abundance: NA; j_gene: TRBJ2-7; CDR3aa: CASSLAEGGEQYF; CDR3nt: TGTGCCAGCAGTTTAGCGGAGGGGGGCGAGCAGTACTTC
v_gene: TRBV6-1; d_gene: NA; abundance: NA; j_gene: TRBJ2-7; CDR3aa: CASSERQGGEQYF; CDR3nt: TGTGCCAGCAGTGAACGTCAGGGGGGCGAGCAGTACTTC
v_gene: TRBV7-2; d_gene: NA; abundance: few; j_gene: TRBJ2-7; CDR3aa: CASRDTGTLSYEQYF; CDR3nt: TGTGCCAGCAGAGATACCGGGACACTTTCCTACGAGCAGTACTTC
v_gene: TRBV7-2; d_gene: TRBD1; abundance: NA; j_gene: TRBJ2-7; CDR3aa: CASSFWDSSYEQYF; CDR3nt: TGTGCCAGCAGCTTTTGGGACAGTTCCTACGAGCAGTACTTC
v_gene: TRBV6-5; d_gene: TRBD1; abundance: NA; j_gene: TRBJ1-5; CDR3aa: CASSYPSGTGQWPQHF; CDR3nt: TGTGCCAGCAGTTATCCCTCCGGGACAGGGCAATGGCCCCAGCATTTT
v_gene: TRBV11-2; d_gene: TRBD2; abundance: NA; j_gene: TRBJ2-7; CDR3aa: CASSFRGLAYAEQYF; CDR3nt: TGTGCCAGCAGCTTTAGGGGACTAGCATATGCCGAGCAGTACTTC
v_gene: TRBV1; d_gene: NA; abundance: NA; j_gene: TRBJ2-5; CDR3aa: CTSSQDTRAETQYF; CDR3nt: TGCACCAGCAGCCAAGATACGAGGGCGGAGACCCAGTACTTC
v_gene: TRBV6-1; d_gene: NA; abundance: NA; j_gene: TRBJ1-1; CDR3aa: CASSEALGRAFF; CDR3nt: TGTGCCAGCAGTGAAGCTCTGGGAAGGGCTTTCTTT
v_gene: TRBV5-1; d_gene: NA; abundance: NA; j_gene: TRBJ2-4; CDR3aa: CASSFGWLAKNIQYF; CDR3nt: TGCGCCAGCAGCTTCGGATGGTTAGCCAAAAACATTCAGTACTTC
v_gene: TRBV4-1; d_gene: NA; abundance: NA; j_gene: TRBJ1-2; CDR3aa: CASSGFPRVSYNYGYTF; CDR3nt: TGCGCCAGCAGCGGGTTTCCCAGGGTCTCCTATAACTATGGCTACACCTTC
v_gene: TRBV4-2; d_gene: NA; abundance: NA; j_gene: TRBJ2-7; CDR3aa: CASSLNRLYEQYF; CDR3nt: TGTGCCAGCAGCCTCAACAGGTTGTACGAGCAGTACTTC
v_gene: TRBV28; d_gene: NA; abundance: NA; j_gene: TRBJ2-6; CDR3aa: CASSRPVTGANVLTF; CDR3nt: TGTGCCAGCAGCCGGCCTGTGACCGGGGCCAACGTCCTGACTTTC